This passage covers 30 T cell receptor beta chains from one sample sequenced in a study of T-cell memory formation after mild COVID-19. MiXCR was run by TCRdb on the 5' RACE reads, yielding one entry per CDR3 protein. The sample lists 98,000 or so distinct CDR3 sequences, roughly 19% occurring once. Sequencing used PBMCs or a T cell subset sorted from them (not recorded which). These receptor sequences come from a man between 18 and 35 years old who had mild COVID-19 (a few samples of this study predate the infection). Cell type and time point are not known.

V is TRBV9 and J is TRBJ1-1; a possible D gene is TRBD1 (5 bases). CDR1 is SGDLS, CDR2 YYNGEE, per germline. This CDR3 has 14 residues. V was cut by 4 bases and J by 1 base, with 11 bases left in between. CDR3 residues: CASSPTTANTEAFF. In DNA form, the CDR3 reads TGTGCCAGCAGCCCTACGACAGCGAACACTGAAGCTTTCTTT.

Only a few counts were recorded for this clonotype. The chain links TRBV18 to TRBJ2-7; the D call may be TRBD1 or TRBD2 (6 bases each). The V gene lost 1 base and the J gene lost 2 bases, with 15 bases spanning the gap. Germline CDR1 is KGHSH and CDR2 is LQKENI. The length of the CDR3 is 16 residues. The CDR3 coding sequence is TGTGCCAGCTCACCACAAGGCGGGACACAGCCCTACGAGCAGTACTTC. Protein sequence: CASSPQGGTQPYEQYF.

The sample holds a few counts of this clonotype. The chain uses TRBV4-2 and TRBJ2-7, with a possible D match to TRBD2 (7 bases). This CDR3 contains 16 residues. Germline V gives CDR1 LGHNA, CDR2 YNFKEQ. V dropped 4 bases and J dropped 6 bases, with 22 bases sitting between them. The CDR3 spells CASSPKDGGRRREQYF. CDR3 coding DNA: TGTGCCAGCAGCCCAAAGGACGGGGGGCGAAGGCGCGAGCAGTACTTC.

This clonotype was counted ten times or more. The chain combines TRBV6-2 or TRBV6-3 with TRBJ1-5, with D unresolved. The germline V and J ends were trimmed by 5 bases and 5 bases, with 13 bases remaining between them. The CDR3 has 14 residues. CDR1 MNHEY and CDR2 SVGEGT come from the germline V gene. The DNA for the CDR3 is TGTGCCAGCAGTGAGGCCTCCGGGTATCAGCCCCAGCATTTT. The encoded protein is CASSEASGYQPQHF.

This clonotype has just a few counts. The chain recombines TRBV12-3 or TRBV12-4 with TRBJ2-2; TRBD1 is a possible D gene (6 bases). The CDR3 extends over 16 amino acids. Trimming pared 3 bases from V and 6 bases from J, leaving 17 bases between. CDR3 residues: CASSLNDVRGAGELFF. In DNA, the CDR3 is TGTGCCAGCAGTTTGAACGACGTCAGGGGCGCCGGGGAGCTGTTTTTT.

CDR3 region: CASSLARSFNTEAFF. CDR3 nucleotides: TGTGCCAGCAGCTTGGCCAGAAGTTTCAACACTGAAGCTTTCTTT. The rearrangement uses TRBV5-4 and TRBJ1-1, with no clear D. The germline CDR1 and CDR2 sequences are SGHNT and YYREEE (reference sequence). The CDR3 is 15 residues long. Trimming took 0 bases from V and 2 from J, leaving 11 bases between them.

In this sample, this clonotype turned up a few times. The chain combines TRBV6-5 with TRBJ1-4, with D unresolved. The V and J ends lost 6 bases and 6 bases respectively, with 14 bases between them. The CDR3 sequence is 14 residues long. From germline, CDR1 is MNHEY and CDR2 SVGAGI. CDR3 nucleotides: TGTGCCAGCAGCCGCCGCCCGGTCGATGAAAAACTGTTTTTT. Amino acids: CASSRRPVDEKLFF.

CDR3 sequence reads: CASKGHLSGELFF. The CDR3 DNA reads TGTGCCAGCAAAGGGCATCTTTCCGGGGAGCTGTTTTTT. V is TRBV12-3 or TRBV12-4 and J is TRBJ2-2; D remains ambiguous. The CDR3 contains 13 residues. Trimming took 7 bases from V and 6 from J, leaving 12 bases between them.

The J gene is TRBJ2-5, the V gene TRBV29-1, with D tentatively TRBD1 (6 bases). Per the germline V gene, CDR1 is SQVTM and CDR2 is ANQGSEA. V was trimmed by 6 bases and J by 2 bases, leaving 10 bases between them. CDR3 size: 12 residues. The CDR3, as DNA: TGCAGCGTGGCAGGGGATCAAGAGACCCAGTACTTC. Protein sequence: CSVAGDQETQYF.

A few counts support this clonotype. This rearrangement joins TRBV12-3 or TRBV12-4 to TRBJ2-6; D is perhaps TRBD1 or TRBD2 (6 bases each). V shed 6 bases and J shed 0 bases, with 12 bases lying between them. The CDR3 has 16 amino acids. CDR3 DNA: TGTGCCAGCAGCCCCGGAGGGGGCTCTGGGGCCAACGTCCTGACTTTC. This gives the protein CASSPGGGSGANVLTF.

There are a few counts of this clonotype. The chain couples TRBV6-5 to TRBJ2-6; D perhaps matches TRBD1 (5 bases). The CDR3 covers 16 residues. The ends were cut back, 2 bases at V and 0 bases at J, with 8 bases in the middle. Germline V CDR1 and CDR2: MNHEY, SVGAGI. The CDR3, as DNA: TGTGCCAGCAGTTACGCAGGGAACTCTGGGGCCAACGTCCTGACTTTC. Protein sequence: CASSYAGNSGANVLTF.

In this sample, this clonotype turned up many times. The rearrangement links TRBV5-4 to TRBJ2-5; 7 nucleotides match TRBD1. The CDR3 is 14 residues long. From germline, CDR1 is SGHNT and CDR2 YYREEE (reference sequence). V shed 3 bases and J 0 bases; nucleotides not matched to a gene: 2. CDR3 sequence reads: CASSYDRDQETQYF. In DNA form, the CDR3 reads TGTGCCAGCAGCTACGACAGGGACCAAGAGACCCAGTACTTC.

The V and J genes are TRBV6-2 or TRBV6-3 and TRBJ2-5; 9 bases are shared with TRBD1. CDR3 length: 14 amino acids. Germline CDR1 and CDR2: MNHEY and SVGEGT. Germline trimming cut 6 bases from V and 5 bases from J; bases unmatched to any gene: 7. The CDR3 DNA follows: TGTGCCAGCAGGCCCACAGGGGGCCGGGAGACCCAGTACTTC. Translation: CASRPTGGRETQYF.

This clonotype showed up just a few times. J is TRBJ2-7 and V is TRBV12-3 or TRBV12-4; the match to TRBD1 covers 7 bases. The CDR3 is 13 amino acids. V was pared by 5 bases and J by 2 bases, with 3 bases of the junction left unmatched. CDR3 sequence reads: CASSGQVPYEQYF. The CDR3 DNA is TGTGCCAGCAGTGGACAGGTACCCTACGAGCAGTACTTC.

There are a few counts of this clonotype. The V call is TRBV6-5, the J call TRBJ2-7; 9 bases line up with TRBD1. Germline V gene sequence: CDR1 MNHEY, CDR2 SVGAGI. After removal of 5 bases from V and 5 bases from J, the junction contained 7 bases not matched to a gene. The CDR3 has 14 residues. The CDR3 loop reads CASSRSGQGHEQYV. For the CDR3, the DNA is TGTGCCAGCAGTCGTTCGGGACAGGGCCACGAGCAGTACGTC.

This clonotype was counted only a few times. V gene TRBV5-1 combines with J gene TRBJ2-2; 9 bases align to TRBD1. V lost 3 bases and J lost 5; bases outside the gene matches: 5. The CDR3 totals 15 residues. Germline CDR1 reads SGHRS; CDR2 reads YFSETQ. The CDR3 reads CASSSAGQGTGELFF. In DNA, the CDR3 is TGCGCCAGCAGCTCCGCGGGACAGGGAACCGGGGAGCTGTTTTTT.

This chain uses TRBV29-1 with TRBJ1-4, with unresolved D. Germline lookup yields CDR1 SQVTM and CDR2 ANQGSEA. This CDR3 is 11 amino acids long. Trimming pared 6 bases from V and 8 bases from J, leaving 10 bases between. CDR3 nucleotides: TGCAGCGTCCACGTAGGCGAAAAACTGTTTTTT. Amino acid sequence: CSVHVGEKLFF.

The chain links TRBV7-8 to TRBJ2-7; D is undetermined. V lost 5 bases, J lost 6 bases, and 11 bases lay in between. CDR1 is SGHVS, CDR2 FQNEAQ, per germline. The length of the CDR3 is 12 residues. The CDR3 loop reads CASSRIGSEQYF. The CDR3 bases are TGTGCCAGCAGCCGTATCGGAAGCGAGCAGTACTTC.

The chain couples TRBV7-9 to TRBJ2-5; D is tentatively TRBD1 or TRBD2 (5 bases each). The CDR3 sequence is 15 residues long. Per germline, CDR1 SEHNR and CDR2 FQNEAQ (reference sequence). Trimming shortened V by 8 bases and J by 1 base, and 17 bases separated the two germline ends. In DNA form, the CDR3 reads TGTGCCAGCTTGGATTCGGGGACCGTCCAAGAGACCCAGTACTTC. Translation: CASLDSGTVQETQYF.

The table lists this clonotype with a few counts. The V gene is TRBV5-1, the J gene TRBJ2-1; 11 bases fit TRBD2. With V trimmed by 8 bases and J by 3 bases, 4 bases remained unmatched. The CDR3 has 14 residues. Germline V CDR1 and CDR2: SGHRS, YFSETQ. The CDR3 coding sequence is TGCGCCAGTAAGGGACTAGCGGACTACAATGAGCAGTTCTTC. Residues: CASKGLADYNEQFF.

The gene calls are TRBV4-3 and TRBJ1-2; 7 bases fit TRBD1. V was pared by 4 bases and J by 6 bases, with 8 bases of the junction left unmatched. CDR3 length: 14 amino acids. CDR1 is LGHNA and CDR2 is YSLEER in the germline V gene. The CDR3 loop is CASSLGQEGDGYTF. The CDR3 DNA reads as TGCGCCAGCAGCCTCGGACAGGAGGGGGATGGCTACACCTTC.

This clonotype was picked up a small number of times. The CDR3 region has the DNA TGCAGTGCTAGGGACTGGCTAGGTGAGCAGTTCTTC. Protein product: CSARDWLGEQFF. V and J are TRBV20-1 and TRBJ2-1, with D possibly TRBD2 on 5 matching bases. The CDR3 covers 12 residues. Germline V gene lookup returns CDR1 DFQATT and CDR2 SNEGSKA (reference sequence). V lost 3 bases to trimming and J lost 9 bases, with 12 bases between them.

The J gene is TRBJ2-1, the V gene TRBV6-5; 10 nucleotides agree with TRBD2. Trimming at V came to 6 bases and at J to 5 bases, leaving 7 bases not matched to a gene. The CDR3 has 15 amino acids. CDR1 and CDR2 (germline): MNHEY, SVGAGI. The CDR3 DNA sequence: TGTGCCAGCAGCCCCACTAGCGGGGCTGACAATGAGCAGTTCTTC. It specifies CASSPTSGADNEQFF.

The chain has TRBV29-1 and TRBJ2-3; TRBD1 matches at 12 bases. Germline V gene data show CDR1 as SQVTM and CDR2 as ANQGSEA. The CDR3 runs 14 residues. The V and J ends lost 7 bases and 4 bases, in that order; junction bases with no gene match: 6. CDR3 loop: CSGGGTGGADTQYF. The CDR3 DNA follows: TGCAGCGGAGGCGGGACAGGGGGCGCAGATACGCAGTATTTT.

V is TRBV5-6 and J is TRBJ2-7; D may be TRBD2 (6 bases). The V and J ends lost 2 bases and 4 bases respectively, with 10 bases between them. Germline V gives CDR1 SGHDT, CDR2 YYEEEE. The CDR3 length is 13 residues. The CDR3 spells CASSFSGTYEQYV. CDR3 DNA: TGTGCCAGCAGCTTTAGCGGAACATACGAGCAGTACGTC.

A few counts support this clonotype. The CDR3 spells CASSQGAGTSGYNTQYF. In DNA, the CDR3 is TGCGCCAGCAGCCAAGGGGCCGGGACTAGCGGATACAATACGCAGTATTTT. The chain uses TRBV4-3 and TRBJ2-3; 11 bases fit TRBD2. CDR3 length: 17 amino acids. Per the germline V gene, CDR1 is LGHNA and CDR2 is YSLEER. The junction had 10 bases not matched to a gene; V was cut back by 1 base and J by 7 bases.

Only a few counts were recorded for this clonotype. The V gene is TRBV7-2, the J gene TRBJ2-3, with D perhaps TRBD2 (5 bases). Trimming took 1 base from V and 0 from J, leaving 11 bases between them. Germline CDR1 reads SGHTA; CDR2 reads FQGNSA. The CDR3 has 16 amino acids. This CDR3 is CASSLDRRASTDTQYF. CDR3 nucleotides: TGTGCCAGCAGCTTAGATAGGCGGGCCAGCACAGATACGCAGTATTTT. Together with reference TRBV7-2 and TRBJ2-3, the CDR3 gives the full variable domain: GAGVSQSPSNKVTEKGKDVELRCDPISGHTALYWYRQSLGQGLEFLIYFQGNSAPDKSGLPSDRFSAERTGGSVSTLTIQRTQQEDSAVYLCASSLDRRASTDTQYFGPGTRLTVL.

J is TRBJ2-5 and V is TRBV4-1; D is uncertain. The germline V gene has CDR1 MGHRA and CDR2 YSYEKL. This CDR3 region has 15 residues. Trimming took 5 bases from V and 3 from J, leaving 16 bases between them. This CDR3 reads CASSLRPQPEETQYF. The CDR3 DNA reads as TGCGCCAGCAGCTTAAGGCCTCAGCCCGAAGAGACCCAGTACTTC.

This clonotype has a handful of counts. The CDR3 loop is CSVNLAGGAYKGTQYF. The CDR3 region has the DNA TGCAGCGTTAATCTAGCGGGGGGCGCTTATAAGGGGACCCAGTACTTC. The chain links TRBV29-1 to TRBJ2-5, with 11 bases fitting TRBD2. This CDR3 comprises 16 residues. Looked up from germline, CDR1 is SQVTM and CDR2 is ANQGSEA. Losses at the gene ends were 5 bases for V and 7 bases for J; bases not matched to a gene: 15.

This clonotype turned up a few times. This chain uses TRBV7-9 with TRBJ2-1; D unclear. Trimming shortened V by 3 bases and J by 5 bases, and 8 bases separated the two germline ends. The germline V gene encodes CDR1 SEHNR and CDR2 FQNEAQ (reference sequence). This CDR3 comprises 13 residues. The CDR3 loop is CASSFHTDNEQFF. The CDR3 DNA reads as TGTGCCAGCAGCTTCCACACTGACAATGAGCAGTTCTTC. Combining the CDR3 with reference TRBV7-9 and TRBJ2-1 gives the whole variable domain DTGVSQNPRHKITKRGQNVTFRCDPISEHNRLYWYRQTLGQGPEFLTYFQNEAQLEKSRLLSDRFSAERPKGSFSTLEIQRTEQGDSAMYLCASSFHTDNEQFFGPGTRLTVL.